A selection of T cell receptor beta chains follows, all from one sample in a study of cytomegalovirus exposure and HLA in healthy donors. Produced via immunoSEQ multiplex PCR; TCRdb's table is partial and in-frame only. There are roughly 140,000 clones in the sample; around 84% occur only once, and less than 2.5% lies in the top ten. The specimen sequenced was PBMCs. The receptors here all came from a woman aged 18-29 years in good health and CMV-seronegative. Each CDR3 is given with its conserved first and last residue. The D gene is left open where the match is weak. Where a row states a size, it is once, few, many or the class of an expanded clone; other rows omit it.

v_gene	d_gene	abundance	j_gene	CDR3aa	CDR3nt
TRBV4-2	-	-	TRBJ2-5	CASSQVGGWQETQYF	TGTGCCAGCAGCCAGGTCGGAGGATGGCAAGAGACCCAGTACTTC
TRBV4-3	-	-	TRBJ2-7	CASSQRQYYEQYF	TGCGCCAGCAGCCAAAGACAGTACTACGAGCAGTACTTC
TRBV12-5	TRBD2	-	TRBJ2-7	CASGHKRGGLPGYF	TGTGCTAGTGGTCACAAGCGGGGGGGGTTGCCGGGGTACTTC
TRBV5-1	TRBD1	-	TRBJ2-3	CASSPRTGGSWTDTQYF	TGCGCCAGCAGCCCAAGGACAGGGGGCAGTTGGACAGATACGCAGTATTTT
TRBV6-6	-	few	TRBJ1-2	CASCRVRDGYTF	TGTGCCAGCTGCAGGGTCCGGGATGGCTACACCTTC
TRBV5-6	TRBD2	-	TRBJ2-7	CASTKRGGFEQYF	TGTGCCAGCACCAAGCGGGGGGGGTTCGAGCAGTACTTC
TRBV7-6	-	-	TRBJ2-6	CASSGSSKISGANVLTF	TGTGCCAGCTCCGGGAGTAGCAAGATCTCTGGGGCCAACGTCCTGACTTTC
TRBV29-1	TRBD1	once	TRBJ1-2	CSVEELGQNYGYTF	TGCAGCGTTGAAGAGTTGGGACAGAACTATGGCTACACCTTC
TRBV7-2	TRBD1	-	TRBJ2-7	CASSLLGQGRAQYF	TGTGCCAGCAGCTTGCTGGGACAGGGTCGCGCCCAGTACTTC
TRBV28	-	-	TRBJ1-5	CASSPYANQPQHF	TGTGCCAGCAGTCCCTACGCGAATCAGCCCCAGCATTTT
TRBV28	TRBD1	-	TRBJ2-7	CASSLQGYEQYF	TGTGCCAGCAGTCTACAGGGGTACGAGCAGTACTTC
TRBV28	-	-	TRBJ2-7	CASSPGSPYEQYF	TGTGCCAGCAGTCCGGGTTCCCCCTACGAGCAGTACTTC
TRBV7-2	-	-	TRBJ2-4	CASSSLAKNIQYF	TGTGCCAGCAGCTCCCTAGCCAAAAACATTCAGTACTTC